This T cell receptor beta chain stems from a study of beta chain features in type 1 diabetes. Study-wide background: Examination of sorted cells across all samples involved 98,000,000 or so cells. Findings and caveats of the study: Any PCR bias toward short templates would affect both groups alike. Shorter TCRB CDR3s, moderately but significantly so, were found in Type 1 diabetes patients in all four CD4+ subsets. No resolution was reached here on whether HLA type influences TCRB rearrangement.

This CDR3 spans 17 amino acids. Germline values: CDR1 MGHDK, CDR2 SYGVNS. The V and J ends lost 1 base and 2 bases respectively, with 14 bases between them. This clone was seen ten or more times. What it recognizes is unknown. Expressed TCRB transcripts were sequenced because the isolated RNA had all been reverse transcribed beforehand. Only in-frame clones appear in the TCRdb table, and some are missing; sequencing was by immunoSEQ multiplex PCR. Of roughly 300,000 clones in the sample, approximately 9.9% were seen once. One heparinised draw, averaging around 120 mL, was taken per donor. Specimen: central memory CD4+ T cells from blood. This clonotype was obtained from a man aged 30 to 39 with type 1 diabetes. The gene calls are TRBV25-1 and TRBJ2-2; unclear D gene. CDR3: CASSESRDFLNTGELFF. The CDR3 DNA reads TGTGCCAGCAGTGAATCGAGAGATTTCTTAAACACCGGGGAGCTGTTTTTT.